The present T cell receptor (beta chain) was sequenced within a study of blood T cells in healthy people across ages. This clonotype occurred many times. Per the germline V gene, CDR1 is SNHLY and CDR2 is FYNNEI. The CDR3 has 12 amino acids. The germline V and J ends were trimmed by 4 bases and 7 bases, with 10 bases remaining between them. Combining a sample-barcoded 5' primer with a J-beta primer mix, a second PCR ran for about 7 to 11 cycles. TCRdb re-called the 5' RACE reads through MiXCR, storing one row per CDR3 protein. The sample has under 1,100,000 distinct CDR3 sequences, approximately 25% seen once. These data also featured in a second study, about T cells of mothers and their children.

The chain recombines TRBV2 with TRBJ2-5; no definite D call. Sequencing was done on a sample of blood. The clonotype originates from a girl aged 2 to 9 in good health. Here the CDR3 DNA reads TGTGCCAGCAGTGGAGGAAGAGCGACCCAGTACTTC. Translation gives CASSGGRATQYF.